What follows are 27 T cell receptor beta chains derived from one specimen sequenced in a study of T cells in Graves' hyperthyroidism and ophthalmopathy. Amplification of TCR beta CDR3 regions was performed using RNA transcripts as template. Primed by the HTBI set, a first-round RT-PCR was run on the TCR CDR3. TCRdb reprocessed the multiplex PCR reads via MiXCR and lists one record per CDR3 protein. The data hold approximately 560,000 distinct CDR3 sequences, with around 42% observed a single time. Input material: peripheral blood or thyroid tissue (not recorded which). These receptors came from a woman between 18 and 29 years old with Graves' hyperthyroidism.

V and J are TRBV20-1 and TRBJ1-1; maybe TRBD1 (5 bases). The germline V and J ends were trimmed by 5 bases and 4 bases, with 17 bases remaining between them. The CDR3 runs to 14 residues. CDR1 and CDR2 from the germline V gene are DFQATT and SNEGSKA (reference sequence). In DNA form, the CDR3 reads TGCAGTGCTCACACGACAGATTCCCGCACTGAAGCTTTCTTT. It yields the protein CSAHTTDSRTEAFF.

This clonotype was counted only a few times. V usage is TRBV24-1 and J usage is TRBJ2-3, with D hard to call. Germline V gives CDR1 KGHDR, CDR2 SFDVKD. The V end lost 8 bases, the J end lost 0 bases, and 17 bases lay between the germline ends. This CDR3 contains 16 residues. The CDR3 is CATTGNSGTSTDTQYF. Written as DNA, the CDR3 is TGTGCCACCACCGGCAATAGTGGTACCAGCACAGATACGCAGTATTTT.

Worth noting for this clonotype: Its ends do not fully match the called genes, so a read error is possible. The J gene is TRBJ2-2, the V gene TRBV20-1; TRBD1 matches 10 bases. Germline-derived CDR1 and CDR2 are DFQATT and SNEGSKA (reference sequence). The CDR3 has 15 amino acids. This CDR3 reads CSARGQGAYTGELFF. As DNA, the CDR3 is TGCAGTGCTAGAGGACAGGGGGCTTACACCGGGGAGCTGTTCTTT.

This sequence joins TRBV6-5 and TRBJ1-2; D remains ambiguous. The germline CDR1 and CDR2 sequences are MNHEY and SVGAGI. This CDR3 has 15 residues. Trimming stripped 4 bases from V and 4 bases from J, with 16 bases between. CDR3 DNA sequence: TGTGCCAGCAGTTTAAGGGCAGGCGTTTCCTATGGCTACACCTTC. It encodes CASSLRAGVSYGYTF.

At least ten counts were recorded for this clonotype. The chain carries TRBV2 and TRBJ2-7; a possible D gene is TRBD2 (6 bases). Trimming took off 5 bases at V and 2 bases at J, with 19 bases between the two ends. CDR3 size: 16 residues. Germline assignment: CDR1 SNHLY and CDR2 FYNNEI. In DNA form, the CDR3 reads TGTGCCAGCAGTACCCAAGGGGAGCGGGCCCCCTACGAGCAGTACTTC. Its translation: CASSTQGERAPYEQYF.

This chain joins TRBV7-9 and TRBJ2-5; TRBD2 aligns across 9 bases. V lost 6 bases, J lost 3 bases, and 11 bases stayed unmatched. The CDR3 is 16 residues long. In germline, CDR1 is SEHNR, CDR2 FQNEAQ (reference sequence). DNA of the CDR3: TGTGCCAGCAGGCCGCAAGGGACTAGCATGGAAGAGACCCAGTACTTC. Translation gives CASRPQGTSMEETQYF.

About this clonotype itself: Possible read error: a much larger clone is one base away. The V and J genes are TRBV10-3 and TRBJ1-4; the D is unclear. Germline-derived CDR1 and CDR2 are ENHRY and SYGVKD. The CDR3 covers 13 residues. This chain's CDR3 is CVTGPGTNEKLFF. The CDR3 DNA is TGTGTCACCGGGCCAGGTACCAATGAAAAACTGTTTTTT.

In this sample, this clonotype turned up many times. The J gene is TRBJ1-2, the V gene TRBV20-1, with 9 bases matching TRBD1. J gave up 8 bases and V 3 bases, and 4 bases lay outside the gene matches. There are 12 residues in the CDR3. CDR1 is DFQATT, CDR2 SNEGSKA, per germline (reference sequence). This CDR3 is CSASRTGEGYTF. The DNA of the CDR3 is TGCAGTGCTAGTAGGACAGGGGAGGGCTACACCTTC.

Concerning this clonotype: One base away lies a much larger clone, so this may be a sequencing read error. This chain links TRBV11-2 with TRBJ1-3; the D is unclear. The V gene's germline CDR1 is SGHAT and CDR2 FQNNGV. CDR3 length equals 15 residues. The CDR3 sequence: CASSSRLLSGNTTYF. CDR3 nucleotides: TGTGCCAGCAGCTCACGGCTCCTCTCTGGAAACACCACATATTTT.

This chain joins TRBV14 and TRBJ1-1, with D tentatively TRBD1 (5 bases). The CDR3 extends over 17 amino acids. Trimming took 1 base from V and 0 from J, leaving 15 bases between them. Per the germline V gene, CDR1 is SGHDN and CDR2 is FVKESK. CDR3 residues: CASSQGYSGAVNTEAFF. The CDR3 coding sequence is TGTGCCAGCAGCCAAGGCTACTCTGGGGCCGTGAACACTGAAGCTTTCTTT.

This clonotype has a handful of counts. The chain uses TRBV7-3 and TRBJ2-2; 8 nucleotides agree with TRBD2. Losses at the gene ends were 1 base for V and 7 bases for J; bases not matched to a gene: 8. The germline CDR1 and CDR2 sequences are SGHTA and FQGTGA. The length of the CDR3 is 16 residues. The CDR3 is CASSLNAGGYGGELFF. The CDR3 DNA is TGTGCCAGCAGCTTAAACGCGGGAGGTTATGGCGGGGAGCTGTTTTTT.

V usage is TRBV29-1 and J usage is TRBJ1-2; 10 nucleotides align to TRBD1. The CDR3 contains 14 residues. Losses at the gene ends were 4 bases for V and 3 bases for J; bases not matched to a gene: 5. CDR1 and CDR2 from the germline V gene are SQVTM and ANQGSEA. In nucleotides, the CDR3 is TGCAGCGTTGCGTACGGGACAGGGGACTATGGCTACACCTTC. Its protein product is CSVAYGTGDYGYTF.

This clonotype was observed a handful of times. The rearrangement uses TRBV7-6 and TRBJ2-7; possible D gene TRBD1, 6 bases. Germline V gives CDR1 SGHVS, CDR2 FNYEAQ. V was clipped by 5 bases and J by 0 bases, with 8 bases between them. The CDR3 spans 13 residues. CDR3 bases: TGTGCCAGCAGCGGACAGATCTCCTACGAGCAGTACTTC. Translated, it gives CASSGQISYEQYF.

This clonotype was seen many times. An end of the junction does not agree with germline; a read error may underlie this. The rearrangement joins TRBV24-1 to TRBJ1-5, with no clear D. Germline V lookup: CDR1 KGHDR, CDR2 SFDVKD. This CDR3 region has 14 residues. Written as DNA, the CDR3 is TGTGCCACCAGTGACCCAGATAGCGATCAGCCCCAGCATTTT. The encoded protein is CATSDPDSDQPQHF.

This clonotype has at least ten counts. The chain is built from TRBV20-1 and TRBJ1-1, with D hard to call. The V end lost 3 bases, the J end lost 7 bases, and 6 bases lay between the germline ends. The CDR3 consists of 10 residues. Germline loops: CDR1 DFQATT, CDR2 SNEGSKA (reference sequence). CDR3 DNA: TGCAGTGCTAGCCGCGGTGAAGCTTTCTTT. Its protein product is CSASRGEAFF.

The chain carries TRBV19 and TRBJ1-1, with a weak D call TRBD1 (6 bases). Germline values: CDR1 LNHDA, CDR2 SQIVND (reference sequence). Trimming stripped 5 bases from V and 0 bases from J, with 19 bases between. The CDR3 is 17 residues long. The CDR3 reads CASSQGGTQGMNTEAFF. DNA for the CDR3: TGTGCCAGTAGTCAAGGTGGCACCCAGGGGATGAACACTGAAGCTTTCTTT.

This clonotype appeared many times. The chain has TRBV20-1 and TRBJ1-5; D ambiguous. The germline gives CDR1 DFQATT, CDR2 SNEGSKA (reference sequence). The CDR3 extends over 13 amino acids. Deletions cut 1 base from V and 3 bases from J, with 7 bases between. This chain's CDR3 is CSARVPDNQPQHF. The CDR3 DNA reads as TGCAGTGCTAGAGTACCCGACAATCAGCCCCAGCATTTT.

At least ten counts were recorded for this clonotype. V gene TRBV2 combines with J gene TRBJ1-5; tentative D call: TRBD1 (6 bases). Germline V CDR1 and CDR2: SNHLY, FYNNEI. V was shortened by 5 bases and J by 2 bases, with 13 bases between the two germline ends. The CDR3 spans 15 residues. The DNA of the CDR3 is TGTGCCAGCAGTTCCTACAGGGATGGCAATCAGCCCCAGCATTTT. It is translated as CASSSYRDGNQPQHF.

This clonotype was seen a handful of times. CDR3 in DNA: TGTGCCAGCAGTGATCCGACAGGGGTTTTTTCCTACGAGCAGTACTTC. Translation gives CASSDPTGVFSYEQYF. The V gene is TRBV2, the J gene TRBJ2-7, with TRBD1 identical over 8 bases. Germline V gene data show CDR1 as SNHLY and CDR2 as FYNNEI. This CDR3 has 16 amino acids. J gave up 1 base and V 3 bases, and 8 bases lay outside the gene matches.

Remarks on this clonotype: The junction shows a germline mismatch at one end, possibly a read error. CDR3 loop: CASSYSMGLQDGTIYF. The CDR3 DNA reads TGTGCCAGCAGTTACTCGATGGGACTCCAGGACGGCACCATATATTTT. J is TRBJ1-3 and V is TRBV10-3, with a tentative D call TRBD1 (5 bases). CDR1 and CDR2 (germline): ENHRY, SYGVKD. CDR3 length: 16 amino acids.

This clonotype was seen only a few times. The chain links TRBV6-5 to TRBJ1-2; maybe TRBD1 (5 bases). Trimming took 5 bases from V and 3 from J, leaving 13 bases between them. There are 14 residues in the CDR3. Germline V gene sequence: CDR1 MNHEY, CDR2 SVGAGI. For the CDR3, the DNA is TGTGCCAGCAGTGAAGTACGGGGGTACTATGGCTACACCTTC. Translating gives CASSEVRGYYGYTF.

The table lists this clonotype with many counts. V gene TRBV10-3 combines with J gene TRBJ1-3; possible D gene TRBD1, 6 bases. Trimming removed 3 bases at V and 4 bases at J, with 13 bases between. There are 15 residues in the CDR3. Germline assignment: CDR1 ENHRY and CDR2 SYGVKD. The CDR3 loop is CAISDGGLSGNTIYF. CDR3 in DNA: TGTGCCATCAGTGATGGGGGCCTGTCCGGAAACACCATATATTTT.

This clonotype was observed a single time. The junction departs from germline at one end; a sequencing error may be responsible. The rearrangement joins TRBV7-9 to TRBJ2-6, with 8 bases that match TRBD2. CDR1 and CDR2 (germline): SEHNR, FQNEAQ (reference sequence). The CDR3 sequence is 12 residues long. CDR3 protein: CASSQDRSGRTF. The CDR3 nucleotides read TGCGCCAGCAGCCAAGATAGGAGCGGGAGGACTTTC.

V usage is TRBV7-9 and J usage is TRBJ1-1; 11 nucleotides align to TRBD1. V gave up 3 bases and J gave up 4 bases; unmatched junction bases: 7. Germline assignment: CDR1 SEHNR and CDR2 FQNEAQ (reference sequence). The CDR3 totals 16 residues. Written as DNA, the CDR3 is TGTGCCAGCAGCTTGGGGACAGGGGGTACGGTCACTGAAGCTTTCTTT. It encodes CASSLGTGGTVTEAFF.

The V and J genes are TRBV29-1 and TRBJ2-5; 7 bases fit TRBD2. The CDR3 length is 14 residues. V shed 3 bases, J shed 12 bases, and the junction held 16 bases outside the gene matches. Per germline, CDR1 SQVTM and CDR2 ANQGSEA. The CDR3 sequence: CSVDALSGGGSKYF. CDR3 sequence (DNA): TGCAGCGTTGACGCTCTCTCCGGTGGCGGGAGTAAGTACTTC.

The rearrangement joins TRBV12-3 or TRBV12-4 to TRBJ2-5, with D perhaps being TRBD1 or TRBD2 (5 bases each). With 5 bases removed from V and 0 bases from J, the gap between germline ends came to 10 bases. This CDR3 is built from 14 residues. The CDR3 DNA is TGTGCCAGCAGTCTATCGGGACACCAAGAGACCCAGTACTTC. Translated: CASSLSGHQETQYF.

This clonotype was seen ten or more times. The chain combines TRBV25-1 with TRBJ1-2; D perhaps matches TRBD1 (5 bases). The CDR3 contains 17 residues. Germline CDR1 reads MGHDK; CDR2 reads SYGVNS. V lost 3 bases, J lost 2 bases, and 19 bases lay in between. The CDR3 DNA reads TGTGCCAGCAGTGACGCGGGATGGAGGGGTTCAAACTATGGCTACACCTTC. Amino acid sequence: CASSDAGWRGSNYGYTF.